This T cell receptor (beta chain) stems from a study of blood T cell repertoires in COVID-19. Background on the study: The analysed material was cDNA or gDNA that came from T cells, B-cell-depleted T cells, or PBMCs.

This clone was seen a few times. Per the authors' pipeline: Reference gene primers were amplified, and this amplification served to estimate nucleated cell counts. The repertoire was sequenced with immunoSEQ multiplex PCR; TCRdb's copy has only in-frame clones and lacks some. That table is the source of V, J and clone size, and D and trimming were worked out from the DNA. The sample records approximately 300,000 clones, roughly 86% being singletons. The sequencing input was peripheral blood. The clonotype was recovered from a woman in her forties or fifties with acute or convalescent COVID-19.

CDR3 sequence: CASSSPGGRGSYEQYF. The CDR3 DNA reads as TGTGCCAGCAGTTCCCCGGGGGGGCGGGGCTCCTACGAGCAGTACTTC. This rearrangement joins TRBV6-5 to TRBJ2-7; 8 nucleotides match TRBD2. The J segment lost 0 bases and the V segment lost 4 bases, leaving 8 bases of the junction unmatched. CDR3 size: 16 residues. Germline V CDR1 and CDR2: MNHEY, SVGAGI.